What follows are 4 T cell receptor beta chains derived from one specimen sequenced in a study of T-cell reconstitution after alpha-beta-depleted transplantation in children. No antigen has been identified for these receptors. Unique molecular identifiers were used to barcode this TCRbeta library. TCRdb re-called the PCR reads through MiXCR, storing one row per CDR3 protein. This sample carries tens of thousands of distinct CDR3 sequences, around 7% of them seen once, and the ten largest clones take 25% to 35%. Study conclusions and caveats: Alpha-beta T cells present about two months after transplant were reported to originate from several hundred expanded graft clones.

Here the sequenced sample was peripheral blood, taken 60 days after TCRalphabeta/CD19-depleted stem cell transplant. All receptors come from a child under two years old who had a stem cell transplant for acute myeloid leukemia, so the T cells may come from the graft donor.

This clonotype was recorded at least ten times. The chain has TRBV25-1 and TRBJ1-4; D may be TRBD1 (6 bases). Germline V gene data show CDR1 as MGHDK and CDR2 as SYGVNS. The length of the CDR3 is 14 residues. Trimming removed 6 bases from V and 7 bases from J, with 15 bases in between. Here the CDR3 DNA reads TGTGCCAGCAGCCCCGGGACAATGGGTGAAAAACTGTTTTTT. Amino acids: CASSPGTMGEKLFF.

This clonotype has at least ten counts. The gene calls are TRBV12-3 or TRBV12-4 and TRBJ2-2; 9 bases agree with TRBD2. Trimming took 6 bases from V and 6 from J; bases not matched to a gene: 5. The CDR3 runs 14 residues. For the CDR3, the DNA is TGTGCCAGCAGCCGCGGACTAGCGCCCGGGGAGCTGTTTTTT. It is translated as CASSRGLAPGELFF.

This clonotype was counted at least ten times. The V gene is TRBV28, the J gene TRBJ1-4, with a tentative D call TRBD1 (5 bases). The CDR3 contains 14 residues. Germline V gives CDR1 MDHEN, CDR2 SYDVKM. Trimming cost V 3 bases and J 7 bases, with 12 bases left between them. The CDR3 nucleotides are TGTGCCAGCAGTTTGGGGCAGGGAGGTGAAAAACTGTTTTTT. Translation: CASSLGQGGEKLFF.

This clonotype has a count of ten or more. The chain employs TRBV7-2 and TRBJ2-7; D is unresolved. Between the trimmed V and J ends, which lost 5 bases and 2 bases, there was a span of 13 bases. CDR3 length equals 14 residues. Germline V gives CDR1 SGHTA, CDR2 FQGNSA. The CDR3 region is CASSPLGSTYEQYF. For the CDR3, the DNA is TGTGCCAGCAGCCCTTTGGGATCAACCTACGAGCAGTACTTC.